A selection of T cell receptor beta chains follows, all from one sample in a study of cytomegalovirus exposure and HLA in healthy donors. Profiled with immunoSEQ multiplex PCR; TCRdb holds only in-frame clones, not every one. The sample lists 150,000 to 200,000 clones; about 81% were seen once. The sequenced sample was PBMCs. The receptors were gathered from a woman aged 18-29 years in good health and CMV-seronegative. Both conserved end residues are trimmed from each CDR3. The order of the fields is J gene, CDR3 length, V gene, D gene, CDR3 protein. A D gene is named only where the DNA matches it firmly.

>TRBJ1-2|13|TRBV11-2|.
ASSSIRDTFYGYT
>TRBJ1-4|13|TRBV7-9|TRBD1
ASSWFGQGDEKLF
>TRBJ1-2|11|TRBV6-1|TRBD1
ASSATGNYGYT
>TRBJ1-1|13|TRBV9|TRBD1
ASSQGQGRVTEAF
>TRBJ1-6|12|TRBV6-5|.
ASSYFGGDSPLH
>TRBJ2-2|13|TRBV5-1|.
ASSLGQTSTGELF
>TRBJ2-1|13|TRBV7-8|.
ASSLAWGPYNEQF
>TRBJ1-6|13|TRBV30|.
AWSAGQGMYSPLH
>TRBJ2-7|15|TRBV28|TRBD1
ASSLLALGLGQYEQY
>TRBJ1-2|12|TRBV5-8|.
ASIGQWDNYGYT
>TRBJ2-5|18|TRBV5-4|TRBD2
ASSLGLVSGGDIRQETQY
>TRBJ1-2|9|TRBV29-1|.
SVAYGGFYT
>TRBJ1-1|12|TRBV2|TRBD1
ASTGTGRNTEAF
>TRBJ2-1|16|TRBV5-8|.
ASSLGGRWWAGRWEQF
>TRBJ2-7|12|TRBV13|TRBD2
ASSERGALYEQY
>TRBJ2-1|11|TRBV25-1|.
ASLQGGRDEQF
>TRBJ1-3|13|TRBV6-5|TRBD1
ASSLQGASGNTIY
>TRBJ2-5|15|TRBV5-1|.
ASAGRWTGVFQETQY
>TRBJ2-1|13|TRBV28|.
ASSSGHPPYNEQF
>TRBJ2-7|12|TRBV7-6|.
ASSLGSGNYEQY
>TRBJ2-7|12|TRBV5-1|TRBD1
ASRRTGASYEQY
>TRBJ2-1|15|TRBV5-5|TRBD2
ASSFRDYPSIYNGQF
>TRBJ2-3|12|TRBV6-6|TRBD1
ASSRQGNTDTQY
>TRBJ1-4|15|TRBV7-9|TRBD1
ASSTRDRGLTNEKLF
>TRBJ1-2|12|TRBV5-1|.
ASSLDGGGYGYT
>TRBJ2-7|15|TRBV7-2|TRBD2
ASSLYPGGAVSREQY
>TRBJ2-5|12|TRBV5-6|.
ASRPLDREETQY
>TRBJ1-1|11|TRBV5-4|TRBD1
ASSLGTGTEAF
>TRBJ2-5|11|TRBV29-1|.
SVEPVSQETQY
>TRBJ2-1|14|TRBV7-3|.
ASSARAGSSYNEQF
>TRBJ1-1|15|TRBV27|.
ASRKPGHQKGHTEAF
>TRBJ2-1|13|TRBV19|.
ASSISSDSYNEQF